Below, one T cell receptor (beta chain) is given with its context. Its antigen is not identified. This sample is part of a study of response to subunit inactivated influenza vaccine. Findings and caveats of the study: Authors suggested that a seasonal influenza vaccination recruits few new T cells each time.

One entry per CDR3 protein, called by TCRdb with MiXCR from the RT-PCR reads. The table records roughly 520,000 distinct CDR3 sequences, 25% of them present only once. The input for sequencing was CD4+ T cells sorted from PBMCs, taken less than 6 days after vaccination. The TCR was taken from a man aged 50-59 years who received an inactivated influenza vaccine.

The CDR3 loop reads CASSKGAGANTGELFF. The CDR3 bases are TGTGCCAGCAGTAAGGGAGCGGGGGCGAACACCGGGGAGCTGTTTTTT. This chain links TRBV5-4 with TRBJ2-2; 8 nucleotides line up with TRBD2. CDR1 and CDR2 (germline): SGHNT, YYREEE (reference sequence). J lost 0 bases, V lost 5 bases, and 6 bases had no gene match. The CDR3 spans 16 residues.